The entry below describes one T cell receptor (beta chain). The CDR3 is made up of 14 amino acids. This record belongs to a study of OX40 agonist ivuxolimab in advanced cancers. Across the study: A diagnosis of hepatocellular carcinoma, melanoma, renal cell or head and neck cancer was present in dose-escalation patients.

The protocol was immunoSEQ multiplex PCR, while the TCRdb copy is restricted to in-frame clones and leaves out a portion. The table includes tens of thousands of clones, around 83% detected once. The sample consisted of CD4+ or CD8+ T cells sorted from blood, taken in a trial of the OX40 agonist ivuxolimab. This sequence joins TRBV21-1 and TRBJ2-7; TRBD2 reflects the table's D call only, with no check against the DNA. TRBV21-1 is classified as a pseudogene. This sequence was found in an adult with an advanced solid tumor such as melanoma, head and neck, liver or kidney cancer. CDR3 region: CASLAGGYIPEQYF. CDR3 bases: TGTGCCAGCCTAGCGGGAGGCTACATACCCGAGCAGTACTTC.